What follows are 14 T cell receptor beta chains derived from one specimen sequenced in a study of blood T cells in healthy people across ages (dated by TCRdb to the mid-2010s). Library preparation employed 5' RACE. For sequencing, an Illumina HiSeq 2500 was employed. The second PCR ran for roughly 7 to 11 cycles and used a J-beta primer mix along with a sample-barcoded 5' primer. TCRdb reworked the public reads: Q25 trimming with fastp, MiXCR clone assembly, productive beta chains retained. Rows merge per CDR3 protein into single entries with the most common DNA and genes. The sample table contains 910,000 or so distinct CDR3 sequences; only one count was recorded for roughly 51% of them. The top ten clonotypes cover roughly a fifth of the sample. The sequenced sample consisted of blood. These receptors were collected from a woman aged 60-75 years in good health.

The V and J genes are TRBV9 and TRBJ2-7; D possibly corresponds to TRBD1 (6 bases). The CDR3 totals 15 residues. V was clipped by 0 bases and J by 7 bases, with 17 bases between them. The germline CDR1 and CDR2 sequences are SGDLS and YYNGEE. CDR3 amino acids: CASSVAPRGYNEQYF. CDR3 nucleotide sequence: TGTGCCAGCAGCGTAGCGCCGAGGGGGTACAATGAGCAGTACTTC. Complete variable domain (other parts from reference TRBV9 and TRBJ2-7): DSGVTQTPKHLITATGQRVTLRCSPRSGDLSVYWYQQSLDQGLQFLIQYYNGEERAKGNILERFSAQQFPDLHSELNLSSLELGDSALYFCASSVAPRGYNEQYFGPGTRLTVT.

This clonotype was observed a handful of times. The rearrangement joins TRBV29-1 to TRBJ1-2; 9 bases fit TRBD1. CDR3 length equals 15 residues. The V and J ends lost 1 base and 3 bases, in that order; junction bases with no gene match: 6. CDR1 SQVTM and CDR2 ANQGSEA come from the germline V gene. CDR3 nucleotides: TGCAGCGTTGAAGTGGGGGACAGGGCTTACTATGGCTACACCTTC. Protein product: CSVEVGDRAYYGYTF. Combining the CDR3 with reference TRBV29-1 and TRBJ1-2 gives the whole variable domain SAVISQKPSRDICQRGTSLTIQCQVDSQVTMMFWYRQQPGQSLTLIATANQGSEATYESGFVIDKFPISRPNLTFSTLTVSNMSPEDSSIYLCSVEVGDRAYYGYTFGSGTRLTVV.

The V and J genes are TRBV20-1 and TRBJ2-1; the D is unclear. CDR1 and CDR2 (germline): DFQATT, SNEGSKA (reference sequence). The CDR3 consists of 15 residues. Trimming stripped 6 bases from V and 10 bases from J, with 25 bases between. CDR3 DNA sequence: TGCAGTGCGCGACCTCCCGTCGGGCCCCCCCAGGAGCAGTTCTTC. Its translation: CSARPPVGPPQEQFF.

The CDR3: CASSSTGGYNEQFF. The CDR3 DNA reads TGTGCCAGCAGCTCCACAGGGGGCTACAATGAGCAGTTCTTC. The gene calls are TRBV5-5 and TRBJ2-1; TRBD1 matches at 8 bases. The J segment lost 3 bases and the V segment lost 3 bases, leaving 2 bases of the junction unmatched. The CDR3 totals 14 residues. Germline loops: CDR1 SGHKS, CDR2 YYEKEE (reference sequence). Full variable domain (remainder filled in from reference TRBV5-5 and TRBJ2-1): DAGVTQSPTHLIKTRGQQVTLRCSPISGHKSVSWYQQVLGQGPQFIFQYYEKEERGRGNFPDRFSARQFPNYSSELNVNALLLGDSALYLCASSSTGGYNEQFFGPGTRLTVL.

This clonotype was recorded at least ten times. The germline gene is not matched at one end of the junction; a read error may be the cause. The J gene is TRBJ1-2, the V gene TRBV12-3 or TRBV12-4; 8 positions match TRBD1. CDR3 length: 13 amino acids. This CDR3 reads CASSRTGNSGYTF. The CDR3, as DNA: TGTGCCAGCAGTAGGACAGGGAACTCTGGCTACACCTTC.

This chain joins TRBV5-6 and TRBJ2-4; D uncertain. Per the germline V gene, CDR1 is SGHDT and CDR2 is YYEEEE. V lost 5 bases and J lost 5, with 20 bases in between. This CDR3 contains 16 residues. As DNA, the CDR3 is TGTGCCAGCAGTTTATTCGACCCCGGGCAGCAAAACATTCAGTACTTC. Protein: CASSLFDPGQQNIQYF.

The V call is TRBV6-6, the J call TRBJ2-1; TRBD1 matches 11 bases. J was trimmed by 4 bases and V by 5 bases; bases with no gene match: 10. The CDR3 has 17 residues. Germline CDR1 MNHNY, CDR2 SVGAGI (reference sequence). The CDR3 reads CASSISGTGGFYNEQFF. CDR3 bases: TGTGCCAGCAGTATCTCCGGGACAGGGGGTTTTTACAATGAGCAGTTCTTC.

This clonotype was recorded a few times. The rearrangement uses TRBV11-2 and TRBJ2-4, with 9 bases that match TRBD2. The CDR3 loop spans 17 amino acids. Unmatched junction bases numbered 16, after V lost 0 bases and J lost 13 bases. Per the germline V gene, CDR1 is SGHAT and CDR2 is FQNNGV. The CDR3 is CASSLDKASGILYEQYF. The CDR3, as DNA: TGTGCCAGCAGCTTAGATAAGGCTAGCGGGATTCTTTATGAGCAGTACTTC. Drawing the rest from reference TRBV11-2 and TRBJ2-4, the complete variable domain is EAGVAQSPRYKIIEKRQSVAFWCNPISGHATLYWYQQILGQGPKLLIQFQNNGVVDDSQLPKDRFSAERLKGVDSTLKIQPAKLEDSAVYLCASSLDKASGILYEQYFGAGTRLSVL.

The CDR3 coding sequence is TGCGCCAGCAGCTTGGAAGGACAGGGAGTTCACGAGCAGTACTTC. Its protein product is CASSLEGQGVHEQYF. The V and J genes are TRBV5-1 and TRBJ2-7; TRBD1 matches at 8 bases. The CDR3 has 15 amino acids. With V trimmed by 0 bases and J by 5 bases, 7 bases remained unmatched. Germline CDR1 and CDR2: SGHRS and YFSETQ.

This clonotype is a singleton in its sample. This rearrangement joins TRBV6-2 or TRBV6-3 to TRBJ1-1; 7 bases are a match to TRBD1. J gave up 4 bases and V 2 bases, and 10 bases lay outside the gene matches. The CDR3 totals 16 residues. Germline V gives CDR1 MNHEY, CDR2 SVGEGT. The CDR3 nucleotides are TGTGCCAGCAGTTACATACAGGGGAAAGTTAGCACTGAAGCTTTCTTT. Its protein is CASSYIQGKVSTEAFF.

The rearrangement joins TRBV7-9 to TRBJ2-1, with TRBD1 identical over 7 bases. V lost 5 bases, J lost 3 bases, and 13 bases stayed unmatched. The V gene's germline CDR1 is SEHNR and CDR2 FQNEAQ (reference sequence). The CDR3 consists of 17 residues. This CDR3 reads CASSPRRQGSNYNEQFF. The CDR3 coding sequence is TGTGCCAGCAGCCCCAGAAGACAGGGTTCGAACTACAATGAGCAGTTCTTC. Supplemented by reference TRBV7-9 and TRBJ2-1, the full variable domain reads DTGVSQNPRHKITKRGQNVTFRCDPISEHNRLYWYRQTLGQGPEFLTYFQNEAQLEKSRLLSDRFSAERPKGSFSTLEIQRTEQGDSAMYLCASSPRRQGSNYNEQFFGPGTRLTVL.

V gene TRBV9 combines with J gene TRBJ2-1; perhaps TRBD1 as D (7 bases). The CDR3 contains 15 residues. The germline V and J ends were trimmed by 4 bases and 6 bases, with 17 bases remaining between them. CDR1 and CDR2 from the germline V gene are SGDLS and YYNGEE. The CDR3 spells CASSTNRGGFNEQFF. The CDR3, as DNA: TGTGCCAGCAGCACGAACAGGGGAGGCTTCAATGAGCAGTTCTTC.

Only a few counts were recorded for this clonotype. The chain is built from TRBV25-1 and TRBJ2-7, with D hard to call. The CDR3 length is 13 residues. Trimming removed 7 bases at V and 5 bases at J, with 15 bases between. The V gene's germline CDR1 is MGHDK and CDR2 SYGVNS. CDR3 DNA sequence: TGTGCCAGCACCGGCGGTTGGCTTCACGAGCAGTACTTC. The encoded protein is CASTGGWLHEQYF.

The chain has TRBV20-1 and TRBJ2-7; 8 bases line up with TRBD1. The CDR3 sequence is 16 residues long. CDR1 DFQATT and CDR2 SNEGSKA come from the germline V gene (reference sequence). V shed 3 bases and J 4 bases; nucleotides not matched to a gene: 14. The chain's CDR3 is CSARPSGGAPGYEQYF. The CDR3 DNA reads TGCAGTGCTAGGCCATCAGGGGGCGCTCCGGGTTACGAGCAGTACTTC.